This T cell receptor beta chain was retrieved from a study of CD8 T cells in Susac syndrome. Study outcomes and limitations: The study admitted that it had a relatively small number of individuals in its TCR sequencing and HLA analysis.

Worth noting for this clonotype: Its antigen is as yet unknown.

The CDR3 contains 16 residues. J lost 1 base, V lost 5 bases, and 11 bases had no gene match. CDR1 is DFQATT and CDR2 is SNEGSKA in the germline V gene (reference sequence). The multiple sclerosis controls consisted of treatment-naive patients with relapsing-remitting disease, either stable or active. Negative isolation was applied to CD8+ and CD4+ T cells, and FACS enrichment was applied to TEMRA cells. With random hexamers, roughly 0.45 to 1 ug RNA was reverse transcribed. Across 54 Vbeta and 13 Jbeta, immunoSEQ multiplex PCR amplified TCR beta CDR3. TCRdb reprocessed the immunoSEQ multiplex PCR reads with MiXCR, giving one entry per CDR3 protein. Of about 150,000 distinct CDR3 sequences detected, approximately 95% appear once; the ten largest clones hold about 0.11%.

This receptor was identified in a human donor with multiple sclerosis. The chain employs TRBV20-1 and TRBJ2-5; TRBD2 matches at 9 bases. Sequences were obtained from CD4+ T cells from PBMCs. CDR3 sequence reads: CSAARTSVSPQETQYF. The CDR3 DNA is TGCAGTGCTGCTCGGACTAGCGTATCCCCCCAAGAGACCCAGTACTTC.